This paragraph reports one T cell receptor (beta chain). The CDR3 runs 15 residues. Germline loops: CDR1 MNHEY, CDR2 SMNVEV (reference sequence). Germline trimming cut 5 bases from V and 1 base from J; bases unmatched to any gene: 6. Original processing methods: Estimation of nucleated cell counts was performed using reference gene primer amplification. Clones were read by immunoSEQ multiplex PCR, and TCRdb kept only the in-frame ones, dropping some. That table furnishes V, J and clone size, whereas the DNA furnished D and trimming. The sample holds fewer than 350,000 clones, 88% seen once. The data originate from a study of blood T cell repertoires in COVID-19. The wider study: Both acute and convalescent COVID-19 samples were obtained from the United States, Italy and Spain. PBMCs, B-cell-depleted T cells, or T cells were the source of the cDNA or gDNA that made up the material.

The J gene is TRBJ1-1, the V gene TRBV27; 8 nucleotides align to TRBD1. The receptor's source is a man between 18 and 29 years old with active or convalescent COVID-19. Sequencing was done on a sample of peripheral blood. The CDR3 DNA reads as TGTGCCAGCAGTACGACCGGGACAGGGAACACTGAAGCTTTCTTT. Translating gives CASSTTGTGNTEAFF.